The 21 T cell receptor beta chains below were found in one sample sequenced in a study of PD-L1 blockade in urothelial cancer. Time point given: peripheral blood 6 weeks after treatment start. Generated by immunoSEQ multiplex PCR, the TCRdb table keeps only in-frame clones and is missing some. The sample has roughly 45,000 clones, roughly four fifths seen once; the top ten hold roughly 16%. The sample in question was PBMCs, obtained around atezolizumab (anti-PD-L1) treatment. The receptors come from a man in his sixties with urothelial cancer.

This clone was seen a few times. The CDR3 spells CASSFTGGEKLFF. The DNA for the CDR3 is TGTGCCAGCAGCTTCACCGGGGGGGAAAAACTGTTTTTT. This chain connects TRBV7-2 to TRBJ1-4, with D possibly being TRBD1 (5 bases). Germline V lookup: CDR1 SGHTA, CDR2 FQGNSA. The CDR3 sequence is 13 residues long. V was clipped by 3 bases and J by 8 bases, with 10 bases between them.

The chain employs TRBV28 and TRBJ1-3, with 9 bases matching TRBD1. The J segment lost 0 bases and the V segment lost 6 bases, leaving 6 bases of the junction unmatched. Germline CDR1 and CDR2: MDHEN and SYDVKM. The CDR3 sequence is 16 residues long. DNA for the CDR3: TGTGCCAGCAGCCCAAACAGGGGGCCCTCTGGAAACACCATATATTTT. It yields the protein CASSPNRGPSGNTIYF.

The chain combines TRBV7-2 with TRBJ1-1, with D unresolved. This CDR3 is built from 14 residues. Trimming pared 2 bases from V and 4 bases from J, leaving 11 bases between. Germline-derived CDR1 and CDR2 are SGHTA and FQGNSA. The CDR3 DNA is TGTGCCAGCAGCTTATTGAGCGGTGGCACTGAAGCTTTCTTT. This gives the protein CASSLLSGGTEAFF.

V and J are TRBV5-6 and TRBJ1-2; D gene ambiguous. CDR1 and CDR2 (germline): SGHDT, YYEEEE. V was cut by 4 bases and J by 4 bases, with 20 bases left in between. The CDR3 covers 16 residues. The CDR3: CASSPLNPWLLYGYTF. For the CDR3, the DNA is TGTGCCAGCAGCCCCCTTAACCCGTGGCTCCTCTATGGCTACACCTTC.

The J gene is TRBJ2-3, the V gene TRBV11-1, with a weak D call TRBD1 (5 bases). Trimming left V 5 bases short and J 0 bases short, with 9 bases between. Germline CDR1 reads SGHAT; CDR2 reads FQDESV (reference sequence). The CDR3 is made up of 14 amino acids. The CDR3 region is CASSQGTSTDTQYF. In DNA, the CDR3 is TGTGCCAGCAGCCAGGGTACTAGCACAGATACGCAGTATTTT.

This clone was recorded only once. The chain uses TRBV27 and TRBJ2-5; D not resolved. This CDR3 contains 13 residues. In germline, CDR1 is MNHEY, CDR2 SMNVEV (reference sequence). Trimming pared 0 bases from V and 6 bases from J, leaving 8 bases between. CDR3: CASSLSPQKTQYF. The CDR3 DNA reads TGTGCCAGCAGTTTATCGCCGCAGAAGACCCAGTACTTC.

The chain recombines TRBV27 with TRBJ1-2; 8 nucleotides line up with TRBD1. This CDR3 has 16 amino acids. Per germline, CDR1 MNHEY and CDR2 SMNVEV (reference sequence). V trimming: 5 bases; J trimming: 1 base; junction bases outside the gene matches: 9. DNA for the CDR3: TGTGCCAGCAGTACGATCAGGGGGCTGAGTAACTATGGCTACACCTTC. Its translation: CASSTIRGLSNYGYTF.

The chain is built from TRBV2 and TRBJ2-5, with a tentative D call TRBD2 (7 bases). CDR1 and CDR2 (germline): SNHLY, FYNNEI. V was clipped by 8 bases and J by 5 bases, with 18 bases between them. The CDR3 extends over 14 amino acids. CDR3 nucleotide sequence: TGTGCCAGCGCGACTAGCCAGAGGGGGGAGACCCAGTACTTC. Encoded protein: CASATSQRGETQYF. Full variable domain (remainder filled in from reference TRBV2 and TRBJ2-5): EPEVTQTPSHQVTQMGQEVILRCVPISNHLYFYWYRQILGQKVEFLVSFYNNEISEKSEIFDDQFSVERPDGSNFTLKIRSTKLEDSAMYFCASATSQRGETQYFGPGTRLLVL.

This clone appeared a single time. V usage is TRBV16 and J usage is TRBJ2-1; D possibly corresponds to TRBD2 (5 bases). The V end was cut by 3 bases, the J end by 8 bases, with 8 bases between. The CDR3 has 12 residues. Looked up from germline, CDR1 is KGHSY and CDR2 is FQNENV. In nucleotides, the CDR3 is TGTGCCAGCAGCCAGATCGGGGATGAGCAGTTCTTC. Its protein product is CASSQIGDEQFF.

This sequence joins TRBV5-1 and TRBJ2-2; 8 bases are shared with TRBD1. Germline V gene lookup returns CDR1 SGHRS and CDR2 YFSETQ. The CDR3 covers 16 residues. V was clipped by 1 base and J by 5 bases; unmatched bases: 7. The CDR3: CASSLRDRGETGELFF. The CDR3 bases are TGCGCCAGCAGCTTGCGCGACAGGGGCGAAACCGGGGAGCTGTTTTTT.

This clone has just a few counts. This chain connects TRBV9 to TRBJ2-2; D is perhaps TRBD1 (6 bases). The V gene's germline CDR1 is SGDLS and CDR2 YYNGEE. Trimming took 0 bases from V and 4 from J, leaving 13 bases between them. The CDR3 contains 16 residues. DNA of the CDR3: TGTGCCAGCAGCGTAGCCCCACTACAGGGCACCGGGGAGCTGTTTTTT. This translates into CASSVAPLQGTGELFF. The full variable domain, with the rest looked up from reference TRBV9 and TRBJ2-2, is DSGVTQTPKHLITATGQRVTLRCSPRSGDLSVYWYQQSLDQGLQFLIQYYNGEERAKGNILERFSAQQFPDLHSELNLSSLELGDSALYFCASSVAPLQGTGELFFGEGSRLTVL.

This CDR3 is CAIRDRDNQPQHF. DNA for the CDR3: TGTGCCATCAGAGACAGGGATAATCAGCCCCAGCATTTT. The V and J genes are TRBV10-3 and TRBJ1-5, with 7 bases matching TRBD1. Per germline, CDR1 ENHRY and CDR2 SYGVKD. Trimming cost V 6 bases and J 4 bases; bases outside gene matches: 3. CDR3 length: 13 amino acids.

The chain combines TRBV5-6 with TRBJ2-7, with TRBD1 matching 7 bases. Germline CDR1 is SGHDT and CDR2 is YYEEEE. V lost 4 bases to trimming and J lost 2 bases; unmatched junction nucleotides: 6. This CDR3 has 14 amino acids. CDR3 DNA sequence: TGTGCCAGCAGCCGGGGACAGAGCCCCTACGAGCAGTACTTC. This sequence encodes CASSRGQSPYEQYF.

The CDR3 is CASSLSFRDGYTF. CDR3 nucleotide sequence: TGTGCCAGCAGTTTAAGTTTCAGGGATGGCTACACCTTC. The gene calls are TRBV28 and TRBJ1-2, with D perhaps TRBD1 (5 bases). The CDR3 runs to 13 residues. V was pared by 2 bases and J by 6 bases, with 10 bases between. Germline CDR1 is MDHEN and CDR2 is SYDVKM.

This clone was observed once. This chain uses TRBV4-2 with TRBJ2-1; tentative D call: TRBD2 (7 bases). Germline loops: CDR1 LGHNA, CDR2 YNFKEQ. V lost 4 bases to trimming and J lost 7 bases, with 17 bases between them. CDR3 length equals 15 residues. The DNA of the CDR3 is TGTGCCAGCAGCCCCTCGGGGGGCCTGGTGAATGAGCAGTTCTTC. Amino acids: CASSPSGGLVNEQFF.

In its sample, this clone was seen a few times. An end of the junction differs from the germline gene, which may be a read error. The same CDR3 also results from other DNA sequences found in this sample. The rearrangement uses TRBV6-8 and TRBJ2-7; TRBD1 or TRBD2 may be the D gene (5 bases each). Germline CDR1 and CDR2: MNHGY and SAAAGT. The CDR3 has 13 residues. The CDR3: CASRYGAAYEQYF. The CDR3 DNA reads as TGTGCTAGCAGGTACGGGGCGGCATACGAGCAGTACTTC.

The CDR3 bases are TGTGCCAGCAGCCAAGTTCGAGAGACTGAAGCTTTCTTT. The encoded protein is CASSQVRETEAFF. The rearrangement uses TRBV14 and TRBJ1-1; D is unclear. CDR1 is SGHDN, CDR2 FVKESK, per germline. The CDR3 spans 13 residues. Trimming stripped 1 base from V and 5 bases from J, with 8 bases between. Together with reference TRBV14 and TRBJ1-1, the CDR3 gives the full variable domain: EAGVTQFPSHSVIEKGQTVTLRCDPISGHDNLYWYRRVMGKEIKFLLHFVKESKQDESGMPNNRFLAERTGGTYSTLKVQPAELEDSGVYFCASSQVRETEAFFGQGTRLTVV.

The V call is TRBV4-1, the J call TRBJ2-3; 11 bases align to TRBD2. This CDR3 has 17 amino acids. V lost 1 base to trimming and J lost 2 bases; unmatched junction nucleotides: 5. Looked up from germline, CDR1 is MGHRA and CDR2 is YSYEKL. CDR3 bases: TGCGCCAGCAGCCAAGTCGGGACTAGCGGCTACACAGATACGCAGTATTTT. This sequence encodes CASSQVGTSGYTDTQYF.

This chain links TRBV7-6 with TRBJ2-1, with a weak D call TRBD2 (5 bases). The CDR3 spans 17 residues. The V end was cut by 5 bases, the J end by 4 bases, with 21 bases between. Germline V gives CDR1 SGHVS, CDR2 FNYEAQ. The CDR3 protein is CASSPGTRSVSYNEQFF. As DNA, the CDR3 is TGTGCCAGCAGCCCCGGAACACGTAGCGTGTCTTACAATGAGCAGTTCTTC.

The chain has TRBV11-2 and TRBJ2-7; D is possibly TRBD2 (6 bases). Trimming pared 1 base from V and 2 bases from J, leaving 15 bases between. The CDR3 has 16 residues. Germline-derived CDR1 and CDR2 are SGHAT and FQNNGV. The CDR3 DNA reads TGTGCCAGCAGCTTAGGGAGGGGACCGGGTACCTACGAGCAGTACTTC. Protein sequence: CASSLGRGPGTYEQYF.

The V gene is TRBV6-6, the J gene TRBJ1-1; no reliable D call. This CDR3 region has 16 residues. Germline values: CDR1 MNHNY, CDR2 SVGAGI (reference sequence). Trimming cost V 0 bases and J 0 bases, with 11 bases left between them. CDR3 coding DNA: TGTGCCAGCAGTTACTCTTGGGCACCCATGAACACTGAAGCTTTCTTT. It translates to CASSYSWAPMNTEAFF.